The 25 T cell receptor beta chains below all came from one sample that was sequenced in a study of CD8+ T cells in alopecia areata. Extracted RNA was reverse transcribed, and the resulting cDNA served as sequencing template. Sequencing used immunoSEQ multiplex PCR; TCRdb keeps in-frame clones, though not all of them. The table lists about 60,000 clones, under 60% of them singletons, with about a fifth in the top ten. The treatment here: oral pan-JAK inhibitor, 5-10 mg twice daily. The source was CD8+ T cells sorted from blood, collected around week 37, from a patient treated with tofacitinib. These receptors all stem from a human donor with alopecia areata.

This CDR3 reads CASGYTGSVEETQYF. DNA for the CDR3: TGCGCCAGCGGATATACCGGGTCCGTGGAAGAGACCCAGTACTTC. The chain carries TRBV5-1 and TRBJ2-5; D call uncertain. The length of the CDR3 is 15 residues. V lost 7 bases to trimming and J lost 3 bases, with 19 bases between them. Germline assignment: CDR1 SGHRS and CDR2 YFSETQ.

This clone turned up a few times. The same CDR3 arises from other DNA sequences in this sample as well. J is TRBJ1-1 and V is TRBV19, with D perhaps matching TRBD1 (5 bases). Trimming stripped 6 bases from V and 2 bases from J, with 19 bases between. From germline, CDR1 is LNHDA and CDR2 SQIVND (reference sequence). The CDR3 has 16 residues. The chain's CDR3 is CASSRGGSFPNTEAFF. CDR3 DNA: TGTGCCAGTAGCCGCGGGGGATCCTTTCCCAACACTGAAGCTTTCTTT.

There are a few counts of this clone. V and J are TRBV7-6 and TRBJ1-1; a weak D match, TRBD1 (5 bases). Trimming stripped 4 bases from V and 7 bases from J, with 13 bases between. CDR3 length: 13 residues. The germline V gene encodes CDR1 SGHVS and CDR2 FNYEAQ. This CDR3 is CASSSQGLLEAFF. The CDR3 region has the DNA TGTGCCAGCAGCTCTCAGGGACTCCTTGAAGCTTTCTTT.

This clone occurred a few times. Written as DNA, the CDR3 is TGTGCCAGCAGTTCCCGACAGGGGGTTAACACTGAAGCTTTCTTT. Amino acids: CASSSRQGVNTEAFF. The genes are TRBV28 and TRBJ1-1; TRBD1 matches at 9 bases. The junction had 5 bases not matched to a gene; V was cut back by 4 bases and J by 2 bases. CDR3 length equals 15 residues. Germline V gives CDR1 MDHEN, CDR2 SYDVKM.

DNA of the CDR3: TGTGCCAGCAGCGGAGTCCGGGACAGGGGAGTGTGGTTGGGAGGCTACACCTTC. The encoded protein is CASSGVRDRGVWLGGYTF. This chain uses TRBV7-8 with TRBJ1-2, with 10 bases identical to TRBD1. V was clipped by 5 bases and J by 8 bases; unmatched bases: 20. CDR3 length: 18 residues. CDR1 and CDR2 from the germline V gene are SGHVS and FQNEAQ.

This sequence joins TRBV15 and TRBJ2-2, with 8 bases matching TRBD2. CDR3 length equals 15 residues. Germline V CDR1 and CDR2: LNHNV, YYDKDF (reference sequence). V was clipped by 1 base and J by 6 bases; unmatched bases: 4. CDR3 sequence (DNA): TGTGCCACCAGCAGAGCGGGAGGGGACGCCGGGGAGCTGTTTTTT. Translating gives CATSRAGGDAGELFF.

The V and J genes are TRBV30 and TRBJ2-1; perhaps D is TRBD1 or TRBD2 (5 bases each). The CDR3 length is 12 residues. Germline values: CDR1 GTSNPN, CDR2 SVGIG (reference sequence). Trimming left V 5 bases short and J 12 bases short, with 17 bases between. CDR3 DNA: TGTGCCTGGGGTCAATGGGACGGAGGGCAGTTCTTC. This codes for CAWGQWDGGQFF.

The V call is TRBV29-1, the J call TRBJ2-6, with TRBD1 matching 7 bases. Germline assignment: CDR1 SQVTM and CDR2 ANQGSEA. The junction had 6 bases not matched to a gene; V was cut back by 6 bases and J by 1 base. CDR3 size: 15 residues. Written as DNA, the CDR3 is TGCAGCGTCGGGACAGTAATGTCTGGGGCCAACGTCCTGACTTTC. Residues: CSVGTVMSGANVLTF.

The CDR3 DNA follows: TGTGCCAGCAGCTTGGGCTCGGGGACCCAGTACTTC. Its translation is CASSLGSGTQYF. J is TRBJ2-5 and V is TRBV7-3; D gene ambiguous. This CDR3 is 12 amino acids long. With 3 bases removed from V and 7 bases from J, the gap between germline ends came to 9 bases. CDR1 and CDR2 from the germline V gene are SGHTA and FQGTGA.

This clone occurred a few times. The chain combines TRBV29-1 with TRBJ2-1; 7 bases are shared with TRBD2. V was clipped by 7 bases and J by 6 bases; unmatched bases: 12. Germline V gene sequence: CDR1 SQVTM, CDR2 ANQGSEA. This CDR3 region has 14 residues. The CDR3 sequence: CSGRPWRELNEQFF. Written as DNA, the CDR3 is TGCAGCGGCCGCCCTTGGCGGGAGCTCAATGAGCAGTTCTTC.

The V gene is TRBV19, the J gene TRBJ2-3; 8 bases fit TRBD2. The CDR3 has 14 residues. After removal of 6 bases from V and 0 bases from J, the junction contained 2 bases not matched to a gene. Per germline, CDR1 LNHDA and CDR2 SQIVND (reference sequence). CDR3 nucleotide sequence: TGTGCCAGTAGATCTAGCGGGAGCACAGATACGCAGTATTTT. Amino acid sequence: CASRSSGSTDTQYF.

The rearrangement links TRBV27 to TRBJ2-3; 11 positions match TRBD1. Unmatched junction bases numbered 10, after V lost 2 bases and J lost 6 bases. The CDR3 totals 17 residues. Germline CDR1 reads MNHEY; CDR2 reads SMNVEV (reference sequence). CDR3 in DNA: TGTGCCAGCAGTTTAACCCACAGGACAGGGGGCGTCGATACGCAGTATTTT. It translates to CASSLTHRTGGVDTQYF.

The chain recombines TRBV4-1 with TRBJ2-3, with TRBD1 matching over 7 bases. Germline CDR1 and CDR2: MGHRA and YSYEKL. This CDR3 is 17 amino acids long. The V and J ends lost 0 bases and 0 bases, in that order; junction bases with no gene match: 6. The CDR3 region has the DNA TGCGCCAGCAGCCAAGATCCAACAGGGGCTAGCACAGATACGCAGTATTTT. Translated: CASSQDPTGASTDTQYF.

This clone was seen only a few times. The gene calls are TRBV7-9 and TRBJ1-2; D might be TRBD1 (5 bases). Germline V gives CDR1 SEHNR, CDR2 FQNEAQ (reference sequence). The V gene lost 7 bases and the J gene lost 8 bases, with 14 bases spanning the gap. This CDR3 is 12 amino acids long. CDR3 DNA: TGTGCCAGCACCCGGGGGGGTGAGGGCTACACCTTC. Its translation is CASTRGGEGYTF.

This clone was detected a few times. The chain has TRBV4-1 and TRBJ2-7; D gene uncertain. This CDR3 comprises 13 residues. Germline values: CDR1 MGHRA, CDR2 YSYEKL. V shed 1 base and J shed 3 bases, with 7 bases lying between them. CDR3 sequence: CASSQVKDYEQYF. The CDR3 coding sequence is TGCGCCAGCAGCCAAGTTAAGGACTACGAGCAGTACTTC.

The chain has TRBV5-1 and TRBJ2-7; D is unresolved. The V end was cut by 0 bases, the J end by 3 bases, with 13 bases between. Germline CDR1 is SGHRS and CDR2 is YFSETQ. The CDR3 loop spans 15 amino acids. CDR3 region: CASSLANPWGYEQYF. DNA of the CDR3: TGCGCCAGCAGCTTGGCCAACCCGTGGGGCTACGAGCAGTACTTC. The variable domain in full, completed from reference TRBV5-1 and TRBJ2-7, reads KAGVTQTPRYLIKTRGQQVTLSCSPISGHRSVSWYQQTPGQGLQFLFEYFSETQRNKGNFPGRFSGRQFSNSRSEMNVSTLELGDSALYLCASSLANPWGYEQYFGPGTRLTVT.

The rearrangement joins TRBV2 to TRBJ2-3, with D unclear. The germline V and J ends were trimmed by 1 base and 3 bases, with 11 bases remaining between them. CDR1 is SNHLY and CDR2 is FYNNEI in the germline V gene. The CDR3 sequence is 15 residues long. The CDR3 loop is CASSEGVLVTDTQYF. The CDR3 DNA reads TGTGCCAGCAGTGAAGGTGTCCTAGTGACAGATACGCAGTATTTT.

The rearrangement uses TRBV9 and TRBJ2-7; 8 nucleotides line up with TRBD2. The V gene end was trimmed by 4 bases and the J gene end by 6 bases; junction bases not matched to a gene: 12. From germline, CDR1 is SGDLS and CDR2 YYNGEE. The CDR3 covers 15 residues. CDR3 sequence: CASSPRAGGFGEQYF. For the CDR3, the DNA is TGTGCCAGCAGCCCCCGCGCGGGGGGCTTCGGCGAGCAGTACTTC.

This clone was counted a few times. The rearrangement joins TRBV29-1 to TRBJ2-7, with TRBD1 identical over 9 bases. CDR3 length: 14 residues. J gave up 3 bases and V 4 bases, and 7 bases lay outside the gene matches. Germline V gene lookup returns CDR1 SQVTM and CDR2 ANQGSEA. CDR3 DNA: TGCAGCGTTGCTTCGGACAGGGGTTTCTACGAGCAGTACTTC. Translation gives CSVASDRGFYEQYF.

The chain uses TRBV28 and TRBJ1-5; 7 positions match TRBD1. V trimming: 7 bases; J trimming: 6 bases; junction bases outside the gene matches: 15. Germline CDR1 is MDHEN and CDR2 is SYDVKM. CDR3 size: 16 residues. Here the CDR3 DNA reads TGTGCCAGCATGAGAGAACGACAGGGAGTAGGTCAGCCCCAGCATTTT. It yields the protein CASMRERQGVGQPQHF.

The chain is built from TRBV12-5 and TRBJ2-7, with unresolved D. V shed 4 bases and J shed 1 base, with 14 bases lying between them. Germline values: CDR1 LGHNT, CDR2 FRNRAP. The CDR3 totals 15 residues. As DNA, the CDR3 is TGTGCTAGTGGTTCACCCCCTAGGTTTTCCTACGAGCAGTACTTC. Amino acid sequence: CASGSPPRFSYEQYF.

The V gene is TRBV7-9, the J gene TRBJ1-4, with 8 bases lining up with TRBD1. Looked up from germline, CDR1 is SEHNR and CDR2 is FQNEAQ (reference sequence). The V gene end was trimmed by 4 bases and the J gene end by 7 bases; junction bases not matched to a gene: 5. This CDR3 region has 14 residues. CDR3 protein: CASSSDRVSEKLFF. CDR3 DNA sequence: TGTGCCAGCAGCTCGGACAGGGTTAGTGAAAAACTGTTTTTT.

The chain links TRBV4-1 to TRBJ2-3; 7 bases match TRBD2. The germline gives CDR1 MGHRA, CDR2 YSYEKL. The CDR3 is made up of 14 amino acids. Unmatched junction bases numbered 5, after V lost 3 bases and J lost 5 bases. The CDR3 nucleotides are TGCGCCAGCAGCCAGGGGGGGAATCTAGATACGCAGTATTTT. This encodes CASSQGGNLDTQYF.

The chain has TRBV2 and TRBJ2-1; D is uncertain. CDR1 is SNHLY, CDR2 FYNNEI, per germline. V lost 8 bases to trimming and J lost 4 bases, with 12 bases between them. This CDR3 region has 13 residues. As DNA, the CDR3 is TGTGCCAGCTTTAGGTGGTCTTACAATGAGCAGTTCTTC. It is translated as CASFRWSYNEQFF. Variable domain in full (rest from reference TRBV2 and TRBJ2-1): EPEVTQTPSHQVTQMGQEVILRCVPISNHLYFYWYRQILGQKVEFLVSFYNNEISEKSEIFDDQFSVERPDGSNFTLKIRSTKLEDSAMYFCASFRWSYNEQFFGPGTRLTVL.

CDR3 sequence reads: CAWSGTGSAGELFF. The CDR3 DNA reads TGTGCCTGGAGTGGGACAGGGTCCGCCGGGGAGCTGTTTTTT. The gene calls are TRBV30 and TRBJ2-2; 8 positions agree with TRBD1. CDR1 is GTSNPN and CDR2 is SVGIG in the germline V gene (reference sequence). V gave up 1 base and J gave up 6 bases; unmatched junction bases: 4. This CDR3 has 14 amino acids.